This entry lists 9 T cell receptor beta chains sequenced from one sample in a study of control samples from healthy donors and cancer patients. Clones were sequenced by immunoSEQ multiplex PCR, and TCRdb holds only the in-frame ones, with some missing. Here the sample spans some 120,000 clones, about 95% being singletons. The material sequenced was blood. The origin of the receptors is a man aged 30 to 39 in good health.

The chain carries TRBV4-1 and TRBJ2-7; TRBD1 or TRBD2 may be the D gene (6 bases each). V shed 1 base and J shed 5 bases, with 21 bases lying between them. This CDR3 has 17 amino acids. CDR1 is MGHRA and CDR2 is YSYEKL in the germline V gene. Here the CDR3 reads CASSQGVGTLGGHEQYF. CDR3 nucleotides: TGCGCCAGCAGCCAAGGGGTTGGGACATTGGGGGGCCACGAGCAGTACTTC.

The chain carries TRBV5-1 and TRBJ2-2; 8 bases map to TRBD1. CDR3 size: 14 residues. The V gene end was trimmed by 6 bases and the J gene end by 1 base; junction bases not matched to a gene: 2. Germline CDR1 reads SGHRS; CDR2 reads YFSETQ. The chain's CDR3 is CASTGTGNTGELFF. The DNA for the CDR3 is TGCGCCAGCACCGGGACAGGGAACACCGGGGAGCTGTTTTTT.

The V and J genes are TRBV18 and TRBJ1-4; D remains ambiguous. Germline V gene data show CDR1 as KGHSH and CDR2 as LQKENI. The V end lost 3 bases, the J end lost 3 bases, and 14 bases lay between the germline ends. The CDR3 consists of 16 residues. The CDR3: CASSPAQPRANEKLFF. CDR3 in DNA: TGTGCCAGCTCACCTGCCCAGCCTAGGGCTAATGAAAAACTGTTTTTT. Together with reference TRBV18 and TRBJ1-4, the CDR3 gives the full variable domain: NAGVMQNPRHLVRRRGQEARLRCSPMKGHSHVYWYRQLPEEGLKFMVYLQKENIIDESGMPKERFSAEFPKEGPSILRIQQVVRGDSAAYFCASSPAQPRANEKLFFGSGTQLSVL.

V is TRBV6-5 and J is TRBJ2-3; 9 nucleotides agree with TRBD1. The CDR3 contains 15 residues. Germline V gene lookup returns CDR1 MNHEY and CDR2 SVGAGI. V lost 4 bases to trimming and J lost 3 bases; unmatched junction nucleotides: 5. As DNA, the CDR3 is TGTGCCAGCAGTTCGCCGGGACAGGGAACAGATACGCAGTATTTT. Its protein product is CASSSPGQGTDTQYF.

The V gene is TRBV3-1 (or the pseudogene TRBV3-2), the J gene TRBJ2-3; TRBD2 agrees at 7 bases. CDR3 size: 20 residues. CDR1 is LGHDT and CDR2 is YNNKEL in the germline V gene (reference sequence). Trimming removed 0 bases from V and 0 bases from J; junction bases left unmatched: 15. The DNA of the CDR3 is TGTGCCAGCAGCCAAGATCAGGCGGGGAGGGCGTTGACTAGCACAGATACGCAGTATTTT. Translation: CASSQDQAGRALTSTDTQYF.

Only one count was recorded for this clone. The rearrangement links TRBV5-1 to TRBJ2-1, with TRBD2 identical over 10 bases. The CDR3 is 15 residues long. CDR1 and CDR2 (germline): SGHRS, YFSETQ. Trimming removed 0 bases from V and 4 bases from J; junction bases left unmatched: 1. CDR3 in DNA: TGCGCCAGCAGCTTGGAACTAGCGGGGTACAATGAGCAGTTCTTC. Amino acid sequence: CASSLELAGYNEQFF.

The rearrangement joins TRBV18 to TRBJ1-1, with 9 bases aligning to TRBD1. The germline gives CDR1 KGHSH, CDR2 LQKENI. The CDR3 loop spans 13 amino acids. V lost 6 bases and J lost 5; bases outside the gene matches: 4. The CDR3 DNA reads as TGTGCCAGCTCGGGACAGGGCGGGACTGAAGCTTTCTTT. It specifies CASSGQGGTEAFF.

Remarks on this clone: Its ends do not fully match the called genes, so a read error is possible. The J gene is TRBJ2-7, the V gene TRBV7-8; TRBD2 agrees at 13 bases. The germline gives CDR1 SGHVS, CDR2 FQNEAQ. The length of the CDR3 is 15 residues. DNA for the CDR3: TGTGCCAGCAGCCTAGCGACTAGCGGGGGGACCGAGCAGTACTTC. Translating it yields CASSLATSGGTEQYF.

This clone was seen once. V and J are TRBV6-5 and TRBJ1-4; possibly TRBD1 for D (5 bases). V was trimmed by 0 bases and J by 3 bases, leaving 8 bases between them. Germline lookup yields CDR1 MNHEY and CDR2 SVGAGI. This CDR3 is built from 15 residues. CDR3 amino acids: CASSYSWGANEKLFF. Written as DNA, the CDR3 is TGTGCCAGCAGTTACTCCTGGGGGGCTAATGAAAAACTGTTTTTT.